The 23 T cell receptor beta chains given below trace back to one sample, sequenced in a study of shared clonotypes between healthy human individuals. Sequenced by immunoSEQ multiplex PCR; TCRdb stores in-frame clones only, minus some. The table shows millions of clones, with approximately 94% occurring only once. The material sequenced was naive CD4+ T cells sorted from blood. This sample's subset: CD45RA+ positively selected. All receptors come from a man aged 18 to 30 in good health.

The CDR3 region is CASSWDDYNEQFF. CDR3 sequence (DNA): TGTGCCAGCAGCTGGGACGACTACAATGAGCAGTTCTTC. This chain joins TRBV11-2 and TRBJ2-1, with D perhaps TRBD1 or TRBD2 (5 bases each). The CDR3 has 13 amino acids. Germline values: CDR1 SGHAT, CDR2 FQNNGV. The ends were cut back, 4 bases at V and 3 bases at J, with 7 bases in the middle.

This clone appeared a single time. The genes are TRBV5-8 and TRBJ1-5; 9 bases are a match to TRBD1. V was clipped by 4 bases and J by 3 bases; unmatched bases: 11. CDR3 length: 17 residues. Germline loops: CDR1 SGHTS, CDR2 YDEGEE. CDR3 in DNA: TGTGCCAGCAGCCCAACCGGGACAGGGATTTTCAATCAGCCCCAGCATTTT. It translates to CASSPTGTGIFNQPQHF.

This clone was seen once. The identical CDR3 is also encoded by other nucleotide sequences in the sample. CDR3 sequence (DNA): TGTGCCATCAGTGAATCGAACGAGCAGTACTTC. Translating it yields CAISESNEQYF. The V gene is TRBV10-3, the J gene TRBJ2-7; D gene unclear. This CDR3 contains 11 residues. The germline gives CDR1 ENHRY, CDR2 SYGVKD. V was trimmed by 3 bases and J by 5 bases, leaving 5 bases between them.

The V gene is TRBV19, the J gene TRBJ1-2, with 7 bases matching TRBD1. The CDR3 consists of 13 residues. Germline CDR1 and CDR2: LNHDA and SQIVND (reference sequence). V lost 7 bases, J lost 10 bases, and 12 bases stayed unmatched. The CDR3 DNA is TGTGCCAGTATTTTCCGACAGGGTGGCGCCTACACCTTC. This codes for CASIFRQGGAYTF.

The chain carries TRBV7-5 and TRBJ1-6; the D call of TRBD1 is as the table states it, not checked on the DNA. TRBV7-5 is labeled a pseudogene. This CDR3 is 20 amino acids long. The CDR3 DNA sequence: TGTGCCAGAAGCTTAAGGGGGCGTAATGCGGTGAGCTCCTATAATTCACCCCTCCACTTT. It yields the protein CARSLRGRNAVSSYNSPLHF.

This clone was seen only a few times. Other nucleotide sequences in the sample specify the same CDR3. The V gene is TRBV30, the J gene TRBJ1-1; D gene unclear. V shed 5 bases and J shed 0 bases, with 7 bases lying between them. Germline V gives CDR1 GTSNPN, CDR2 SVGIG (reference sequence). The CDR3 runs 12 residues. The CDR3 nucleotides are TGTGCCTGGCGAATATTGAACACTGAAGCTTTCTTT. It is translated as CAWRILNTEAFF.

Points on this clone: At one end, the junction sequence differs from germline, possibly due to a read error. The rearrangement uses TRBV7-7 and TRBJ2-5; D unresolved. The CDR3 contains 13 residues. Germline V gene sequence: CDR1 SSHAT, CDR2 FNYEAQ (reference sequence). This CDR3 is CASSLGIQETQYF. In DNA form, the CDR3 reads TGTGCTAGCAGCTTAGGAATCCAAGAGACCCAGTACTTC.

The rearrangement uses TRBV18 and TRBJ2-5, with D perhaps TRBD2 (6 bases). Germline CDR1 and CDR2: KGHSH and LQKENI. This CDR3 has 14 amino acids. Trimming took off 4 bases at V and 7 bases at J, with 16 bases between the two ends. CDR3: CASSLPGGPGTQYF. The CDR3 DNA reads TGTGCCAGCTCACTTCCCGGGGGTCCGGGGACCCAGTACTTC.

CDR3 loop: CASSFGGGTGYTF. CDR3 bases: TGTGCCAGCAGCTTTGGGGGCGGGACTGGCTACACCTTC. The chain links TRBV5-8 to TRBJ1-2; maybe TRBD1 (6 bases). CDR3 length equals 13 residues. Germline V gives CDR1 SGHTS, CDR2 YDEGEE. Between the trimmed V and J ends, which lost 2 bases and 7 bases, there was a span of 12 bases.

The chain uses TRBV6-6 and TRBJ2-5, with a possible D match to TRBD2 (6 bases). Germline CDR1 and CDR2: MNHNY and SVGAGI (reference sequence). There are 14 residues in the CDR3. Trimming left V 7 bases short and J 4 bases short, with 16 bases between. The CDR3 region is CASNKGLMGETQYF. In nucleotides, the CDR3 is TGTGCCAGCAACAAGGGACTGATGGGAGAGACCCAGTACTTC.

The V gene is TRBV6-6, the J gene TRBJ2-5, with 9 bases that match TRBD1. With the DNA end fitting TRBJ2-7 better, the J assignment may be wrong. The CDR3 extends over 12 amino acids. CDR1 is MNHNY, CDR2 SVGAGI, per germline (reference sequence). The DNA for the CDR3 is TGTGCCAGCGGACAGGGGACCTACGAGCAGTACTTC. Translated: CASGQGTYEQYF.

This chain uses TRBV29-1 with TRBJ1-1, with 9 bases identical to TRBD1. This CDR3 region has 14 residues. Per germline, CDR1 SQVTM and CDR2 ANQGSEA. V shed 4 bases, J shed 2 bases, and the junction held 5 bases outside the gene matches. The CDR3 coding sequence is TGCAGCGTTGGGGACAGGGCAAAAAACACTGAAGCTTTCTTT. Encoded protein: CSVGDRAKNTEAFF.

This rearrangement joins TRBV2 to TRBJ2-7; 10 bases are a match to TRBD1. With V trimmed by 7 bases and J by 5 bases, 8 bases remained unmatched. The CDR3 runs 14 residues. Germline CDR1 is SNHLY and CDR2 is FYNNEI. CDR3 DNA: TGTGCCAGCACTATCGACAGGGGGCTGAACGAGCAGTACTTC. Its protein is CASTIDRGLNEQYF.

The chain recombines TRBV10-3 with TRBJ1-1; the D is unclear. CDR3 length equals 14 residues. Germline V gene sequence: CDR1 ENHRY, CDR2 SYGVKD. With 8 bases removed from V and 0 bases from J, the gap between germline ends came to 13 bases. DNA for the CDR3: TGTGCCATCTGCGCCTCGGTGTTGAACACTGAAGCTTTCTTT. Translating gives CAICASVLNTEAFF.

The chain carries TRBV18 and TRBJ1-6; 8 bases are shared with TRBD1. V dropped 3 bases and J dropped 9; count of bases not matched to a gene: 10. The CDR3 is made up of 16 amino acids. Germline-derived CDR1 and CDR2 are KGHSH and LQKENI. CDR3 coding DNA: TGTGCCAGCTCACCGCAAGGTACAGGGGGTGGTTCACCCCTCCACTTT. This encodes CASSPQGTGGGSPLHF.

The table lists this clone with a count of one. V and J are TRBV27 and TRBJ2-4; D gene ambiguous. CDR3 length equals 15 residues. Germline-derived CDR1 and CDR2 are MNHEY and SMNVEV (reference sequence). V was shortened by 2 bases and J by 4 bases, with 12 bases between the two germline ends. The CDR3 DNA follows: TGTGCCAGCAGTTTAGGTGGGAAGACAAAAAACATTCAGTACTTC. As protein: CASSLGGKTKNIQYF.

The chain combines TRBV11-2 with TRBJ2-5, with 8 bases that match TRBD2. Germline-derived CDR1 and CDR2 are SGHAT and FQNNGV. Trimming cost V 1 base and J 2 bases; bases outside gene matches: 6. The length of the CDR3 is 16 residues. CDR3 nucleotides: TGTGCCAGCAGCTTAGGTCTAGCGGGCAAACAAGAGACCCAGTACTTC. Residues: CASSLGLAGKQETQYF.

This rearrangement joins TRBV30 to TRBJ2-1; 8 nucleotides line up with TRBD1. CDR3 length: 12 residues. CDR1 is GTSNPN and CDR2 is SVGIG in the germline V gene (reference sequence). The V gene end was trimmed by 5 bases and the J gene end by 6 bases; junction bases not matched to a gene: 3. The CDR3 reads CAWATGGNEQFF. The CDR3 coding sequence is TGTGCCTGGGCTACAGGGGGCAATGAGCAGTTCTTC. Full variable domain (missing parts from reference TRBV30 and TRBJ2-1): SQTIHQWPATLVQPVGSPLSLECTVEGTSNPNLYWYRQAAGRGLQLLFYSVGIGQISSEVPQNLSASRPQDRQFILSSKKLLLSDSGFYLCAWATGGNEQFFGPGTRLTVL.

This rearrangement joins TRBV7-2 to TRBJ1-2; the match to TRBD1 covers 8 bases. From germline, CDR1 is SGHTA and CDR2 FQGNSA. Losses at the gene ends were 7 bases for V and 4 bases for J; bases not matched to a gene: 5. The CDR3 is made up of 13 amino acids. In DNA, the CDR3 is TGTGCCAGCACCAAAGACAGGGGCTATGGCTACACCTTC. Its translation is CASTKDRGYGYTF.

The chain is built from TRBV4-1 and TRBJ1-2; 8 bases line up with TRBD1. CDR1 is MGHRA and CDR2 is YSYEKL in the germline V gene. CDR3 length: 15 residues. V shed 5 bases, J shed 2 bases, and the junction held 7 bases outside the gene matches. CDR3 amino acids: CASSSRQGLNYGYTF. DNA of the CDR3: TGCGCCAGCAGCTCGCGACAGGGGTTGAACTATGGCTACACCTTC.

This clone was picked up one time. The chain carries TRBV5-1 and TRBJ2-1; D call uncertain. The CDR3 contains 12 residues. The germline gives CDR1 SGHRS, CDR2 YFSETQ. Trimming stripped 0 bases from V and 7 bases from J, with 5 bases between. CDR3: CASSLDANEQFF. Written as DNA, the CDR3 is TGCGCCAGCAGCTTGGACGCGAATGAGCAGTTCTTC. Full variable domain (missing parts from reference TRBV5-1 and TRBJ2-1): KAGVTQTPRYLIKTRGQQVTLSCSPISGHRSVSWYQQTPGQGLQFLFEYFSETQRNKGNFPGRFSGRQFSNSRSEMNVSTLELGDSALYLCASSLDANEQFFGPGTRLTVL.

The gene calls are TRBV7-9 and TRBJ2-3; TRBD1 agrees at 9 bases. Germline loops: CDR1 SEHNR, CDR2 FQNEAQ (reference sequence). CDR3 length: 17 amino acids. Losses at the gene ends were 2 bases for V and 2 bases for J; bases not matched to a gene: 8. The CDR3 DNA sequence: TGTGCCAGCAGCTTAAGGAGCCGGGACAGGGTCACAGATACGCAGTATTTT. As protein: CASSLRSRDRVTDTQYF.

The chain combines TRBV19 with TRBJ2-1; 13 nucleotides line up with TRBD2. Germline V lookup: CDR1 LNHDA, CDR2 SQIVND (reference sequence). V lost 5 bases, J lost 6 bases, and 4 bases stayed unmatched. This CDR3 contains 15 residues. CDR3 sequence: CASSRTSGGRNEQFF. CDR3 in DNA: TGTGCCAGTAGTCGGACTAGCGGGGGTCGCAATGAGCAGTTCTTC. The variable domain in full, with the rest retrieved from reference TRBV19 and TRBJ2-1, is DGGITQSPKYLFRKEGQNVTLSCEQNLNHDAMYWYRQDPGQGLRLIYYSQIVNDFQKGDIAEGYSVSREKKESFPLTVTSAQKNPTAFYLCASSRTSGGRNEQFFGPGTRLTVL.